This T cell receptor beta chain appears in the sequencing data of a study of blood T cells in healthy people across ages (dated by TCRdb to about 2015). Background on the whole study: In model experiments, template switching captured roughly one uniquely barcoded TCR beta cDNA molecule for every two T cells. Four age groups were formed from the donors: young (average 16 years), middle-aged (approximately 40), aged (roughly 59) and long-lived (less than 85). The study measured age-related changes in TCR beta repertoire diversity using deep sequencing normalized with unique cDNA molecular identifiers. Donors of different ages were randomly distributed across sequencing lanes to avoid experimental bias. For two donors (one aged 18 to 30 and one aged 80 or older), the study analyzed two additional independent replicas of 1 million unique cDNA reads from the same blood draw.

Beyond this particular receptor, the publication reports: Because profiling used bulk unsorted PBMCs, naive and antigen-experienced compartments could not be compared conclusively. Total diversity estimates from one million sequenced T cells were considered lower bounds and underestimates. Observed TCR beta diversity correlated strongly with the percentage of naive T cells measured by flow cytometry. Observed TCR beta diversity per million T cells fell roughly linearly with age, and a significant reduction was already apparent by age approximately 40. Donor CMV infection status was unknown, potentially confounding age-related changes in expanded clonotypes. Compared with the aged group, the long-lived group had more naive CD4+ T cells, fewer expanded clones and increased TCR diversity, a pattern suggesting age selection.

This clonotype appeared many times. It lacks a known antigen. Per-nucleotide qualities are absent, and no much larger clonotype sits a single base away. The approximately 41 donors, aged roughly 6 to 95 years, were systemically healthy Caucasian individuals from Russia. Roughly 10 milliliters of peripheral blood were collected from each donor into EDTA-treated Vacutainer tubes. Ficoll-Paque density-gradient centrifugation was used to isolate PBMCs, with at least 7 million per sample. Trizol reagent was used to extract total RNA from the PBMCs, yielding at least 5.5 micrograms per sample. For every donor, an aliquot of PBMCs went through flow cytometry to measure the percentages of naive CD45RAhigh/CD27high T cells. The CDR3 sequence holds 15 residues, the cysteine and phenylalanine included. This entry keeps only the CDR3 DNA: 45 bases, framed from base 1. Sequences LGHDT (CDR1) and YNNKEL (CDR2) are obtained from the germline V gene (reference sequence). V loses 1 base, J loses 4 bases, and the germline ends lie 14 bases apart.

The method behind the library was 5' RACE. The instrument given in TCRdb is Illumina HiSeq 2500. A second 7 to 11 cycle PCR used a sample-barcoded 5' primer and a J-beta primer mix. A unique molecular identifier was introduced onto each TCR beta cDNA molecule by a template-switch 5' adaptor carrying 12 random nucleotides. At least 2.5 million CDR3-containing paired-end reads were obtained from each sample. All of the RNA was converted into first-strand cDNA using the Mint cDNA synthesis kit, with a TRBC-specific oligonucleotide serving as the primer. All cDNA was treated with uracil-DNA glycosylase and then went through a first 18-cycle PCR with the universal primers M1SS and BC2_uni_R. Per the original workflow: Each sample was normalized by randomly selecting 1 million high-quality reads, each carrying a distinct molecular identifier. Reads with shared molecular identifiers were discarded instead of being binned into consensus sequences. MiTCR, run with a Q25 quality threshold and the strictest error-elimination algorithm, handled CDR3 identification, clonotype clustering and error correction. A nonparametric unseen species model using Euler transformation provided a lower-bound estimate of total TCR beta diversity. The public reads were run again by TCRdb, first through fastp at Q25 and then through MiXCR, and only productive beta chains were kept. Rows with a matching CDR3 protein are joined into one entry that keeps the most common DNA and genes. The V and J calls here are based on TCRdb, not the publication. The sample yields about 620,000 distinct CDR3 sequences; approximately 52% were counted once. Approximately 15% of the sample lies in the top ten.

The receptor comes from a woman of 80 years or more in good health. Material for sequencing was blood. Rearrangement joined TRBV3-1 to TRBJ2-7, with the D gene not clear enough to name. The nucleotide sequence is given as TGTGCCAGCAGCCAAGGTGCCGGACCAGGATACGAGCAGTACTTC. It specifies CASSQGAGPGYEQYF.